This T cell receptor beta chain was profiled in a study of blood T cell repertoires in COVID-19. Study-level information: Some COVID-19 samples were acute and others convalescent; all came from the United States, Italy and Spain. From T cells, B-cell-depleted T cells, or PBMCs came the material, which was cDNA or gDNA.

Authors' processing steps: Researchers report that nucleated cell counts were estimated from reference gene primer amplification. This table comes from immunoSEQ multiplex PCR, and its TCRdb copy is limited to in-frame clones, with some not included. V and J calls and clone size are those listed in that table; D and trimming were worked out from the DNA. The sample has about 150,000 clones; more than 65% are singletons. Trimming took 3 bases from V and 0 from J, leaving 9 bases between them. CDR1 KGHSH and CDR2 LQKENI come from the germline V gene. This CDR3 spans 15 amino acids. The clonotype was recovered from a woman between 45 and 65 years old in a cohort sampled during active or convalescent COVID-19. Sequencing was done on a sample of peripheral blood. The chain combines TRBV18 with TRBJ1-5; no clear D. The CDR3 region is CASSPSVGSNQPQHF. CDR3 DNA: TGTGCCAGCTCACCGAGCGTGGGTAGCAATCAGCCCCAGCATTTT.